Listed below are T cell receptor beta chains from one sample, sequenced in a study of cytomegalovirus exposure and HLA in healthy donors. Here immunoSEQ multiplex PCR was the method, and the copy in TCRdb shows in-frame clones only, minus some. The data contain approximately 110,000 clones, roughly 80% of them singletons. The sequencing sample was made of PBMCs. The receptors shown here come from a woman aged 40 to 50 in good health and CMV-seronegative. The CDR3 runs from the conserved cysteine through the conserved F or W. D genes are given only for firm matches. The size of a clone is reported for some rows only, either as once, few or many, or as a class for expanded clones.

once	TRBD1	TRBV5-1	TRBJ2-3	TGCGCCAGCAGCACCCGGACAGGGACGAACACAGATACGCAGTATTTT	CASSTRTGTNTDTQYF
-	-	TRBV27	TRBJ1-6	TGTGCCAGCAGTTTCTTAGACAGCTCACCCCTCCACTTT	CASSFLDSSPLHF
-	TRBD2	TRBV4-2	TRBJ2-5	TGTGCCAGCAGCCAGGATACCGGGACTAGCGGCCCGGCCCAGTACTTC	CASSQDTGTSGPAQYF
-	TRBD1	TRBV5-1	TRBJ2-2	TGCGCCAGCAGCTTTGACAGGGACACCGGGGAGCTGTTTTTT	CASSFDRDTGELFF
-	TRBD2	TRBV19	TRBJ2-3	TGTGCCAGTAGTATCGAAGGGGCGGGAGGCCTCCTCACAGATACGCAGTATTTT	CASSIEGAGGLLTDTQYF
-	TRBD2	TRBV5-1	TRBJ2-5	TGCGCCAGCAGCTGGAAGACTAGCGGGAGTTCGGAGACCCAGTACTTC	CASSWKTSGSSETQYF
-	-	TRBV11-2	TRBJ2-3	TGTGCCAGCAGCTTCCGGGGCAGGCGCGGGGTCACAGATACGCAGTATTTT	CASSFRGRRGVTDTQYF
-	TRBD2	TRBV19	TRBJ2-3	TGTGCCAGTAGTGCGGGGGGGAGCACAGATACGCAGTATTTT	CASSAGGSTDTQYF
few	-	TRBV19	TRBJ2-7	TGTGCCAGTAGTTACCTATACGAGCAGTACTTC	CASSYLYEQYF
-	-	TRBV9	TRBJ2-5	TGTGCCAGCAGCCGGGGGGCGGCGGGAGATCAAGAGACCCAGTACTTC	CASSRGAAGDQETQYF
-	-	TRBV19	TRBJ1-5	TGTGCCACCAACGGACAGAATCAGCCCCAGCATTTT	CATNGQNQPQHF
-	-	TRBV5-1	TRBJ2-7	TGCGCCAGCAGCTTGACCAGCTCCTACGAGCAGTACTTC	CASSLTSSYEQYF
-	TRBD1	TRBV4-1	TRBJ1-1	TGCGCCAGCAGCCACCCGACAGGGTACGGCGCGATAAACACTGAAGCTTTCTTT	CASSHPTGYGAINTEAFF
-	-	TRBV5-1	TRBJ2-5	TGCGCCAGCAGCCGCGGAGAAGAGACCCAGTACTTC	CASSRGEETQYF
-	TRBD2	TRBV5-4	TRBJ2-7	TGTGCCAGCAGCACTCTGAGCGGGGGGACCTACGAGCAGTACTTC	CASSTLSGGTYEQYF
-	TRBD2	TRBV4-2	TRBJ2-1	TGTGCCAGCAGCCAAGATGGGACTAGTTTCAATGAGCAGTTCTTC	CASSQDGTSFNEQFF
-	-	TRBV5-4	TRBJ1-6	TGTGCCAGCAGCAGGAGTCCCGGGAGGAATAATTCACCCCTCCACTTT	CASSRSPGRNNSPLHF
-	TRBD1	TRBV5-1	TRBJ2-7	TGCGCCAGCAGCCTAGGGACAGAAACCTACGAGCAGTACTTC	CASSLGTETYEQYF
-	-	TRBV6-5	TRBJ1-5	TGTGCCAGCAGTTACTCGAGTAGCAATCAGCCCCAGCATTTT	CASSYSSSNQPQHF
once	TRBD2	TRBV7-2	TRBJ2-4	TGTGCCAGCAGCTGGACTAGCGGACTAGCCAAAAACATTCAGTACTTC	CASSWTSGLAKNIQYF
-	TRBD2	TRBV25-1	TRBJ2-2	TGTGCCAGCAGGGGAGGGGAAACCGGGGAGCTGTTTTTT	CASRGGETGELFF
-	-	TRBV18	TRBJ1-5	TGTGCCAGCTCGCCTACAGCTGATGGCAATCAGCCCCAGCATTTT	CASSPTADGNQPQHF
-	-	TRBV5-1	TRBJ2-2	TGCGCCAGCAGCTTGATGCAGGGTTTAACCGGGGAGCTGTTTTTT	CASSLMQGLTGELFF